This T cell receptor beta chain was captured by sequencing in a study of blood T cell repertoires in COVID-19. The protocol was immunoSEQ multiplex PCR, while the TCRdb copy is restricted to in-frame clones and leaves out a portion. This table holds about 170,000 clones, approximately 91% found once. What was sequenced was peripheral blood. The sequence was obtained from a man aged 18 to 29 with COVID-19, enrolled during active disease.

The CDR3 loop is CASSIPPGQGNPANYGYTF. The CDR3 nucleotides are TGTGCCAGTAGTATACCCCCGGGACAGGGAAATCCGGCTAACTATGGCTACACCTTC. This chain uses TRBV19 with TRBJ1-2, with TRBD1 matching over 9 bases. V lost 2 bases, J lost 0 bases, and 13 bases stayed unmatched. Per the germline V gene, CDR1 is LNHDA and CDR2 is SQIVND (reference sequence). The CDR3 is made up of 19 amino acids.